One TCR beta chain is described in this entry. The specificity of this receptor is unknown. There are no base qualities to consult, and no much larger clone falls within one base. This specimen comes from a study of blood T cell repertoires in COVID-19 (dated by TCRdb to 2020 to 2022). In the study overall: Samples covering the acute and convalescent phases of COVID-19 were provided by collaborators in the United States, Italy and Spain. The material from the prospective study consisted of cDNA or gDNA derived from T cells, B-cell-depleted T cells, or PBMCs. Subjects who had been exposed to COVID-19, were actively infected with it, or had recovered from it provided the deeply sampled blood TCRbeta repertoires that made up the dataset. A freely available public database, intended as a resource for researchers studying the immune response to SARS-CoV-2, is where the repertoires were released. The samples were drawn from the first 160 participants of the ongoing ImmuneRACE study and from 1,254 subjects provided by 6 global collaborators. Nearly every sample came with metadata listing a de-identified subject ID, COVID-19 status, age in years and sex. Where HLA class I and class II types were available, the types were taken from metadata supplied by the sample provider, not from assay-based typing.

The paper as a whole reports these results and caveats: The amount of clinical and demographic metadata varied by source and participant and was provided uncurated.

Including cysteine and phenylalanine, the CDR3 has 13 amino acids. Only CDR3 DNA remains: 39 bases, in frame from the first base. The junction shows trimming of 7 bases on V and 6 bases on J, plus 15 bases between the germline ends. CDR1 and CDR2 were assigned from the germline V gene as SNHLY and FYNNEI. Whole blood was collected in K2EDTA tubes by collaborating institutions according to the institutions' own protocols. Collaborator samples were shipped for TCRbeta analysis as frozen whole blood, isolated PBMCs, or DNA extracted from either sample type. TCRbeta CDR3 regions were amplified from genomic DNA by means of the immunoSEQ Assay, a bias-controlled multiplex PCR. As for the authors' bioinformatics: Within the assay, amplification of reference gene primers was used to estimate how many nucleated cells each sample contained. To quantify the absolute abundance of each unique TCRbeta CDR3 rearrangement, sequence reads were collapsed and filtered. For each sample, productive Simpson clonality was calculated as the square root of Simpson's diversity index over productive rearrangements. In TCRdb, the immuneACCESS table is reduced to in-frame sequences with V and J assigned. These tables do not hold every clone; where another copy was compared, an unresolved V gene accounts for under half, and the others remain unexplained. V and J calls and clone size are as listed in that table; D and trimming were resolved from the DNA. The sample profile shows about 70,000 clones; about 70% of them were found once. The ten largest clonotypes hold 28% of the sample.

The specimen was peripheral blood. The clonotype originates from a woman over 75 with active or convalescent COVID-19. The chain uses TRBV2 and TRBJ1-1; confidence is insufficient to name the D gene. The CDR3 protein sequence reads: CASKGLGEAEAFF. The DNA sequence follows: TGTGCCAGCAAAGGGCTGGGAGAGGCTGAAGCTTTCTTT. With the portions outside the CDR3 filled from the reference TRBV2 and TRBJ1-1 genes, the complete variable region becomes EPEVTQTPSHQVTQMGQEVILRCVPISNHLYFYWYRQILGQKVEFLVSFYNNEISEKSEIFDDQFSVERPDGSNFTLKIRSTKLEDSAMYFCASKGLGEAEAFFGQGTRLTVV.